The next 12 T cell receptor beta chains were all read from a single sample in a study of cytomegalovirus exposure and HLA in healthy donors. Amplification used 60 Vbeta primers and 13 Jbeta primers. Profiled with immunoSEQ multiplex PCR; TCRdb holds only in-frame clones, not every one. This sample has about 110,000 clones; 70% occur once, and the top ten carry about 11%. The sample comprised PBMCs. All receptors derive from a middle-aged man in good health and CMV-seropositive.

The chain links TRBV9 to TRBJ1-1, with 10 bases identical to TRBD1. The CDR3 loop spans 15 amino acids. With 2 bases clipped from V and 4 bases from J, the junction kept 5 bases outside the gene matches. Germline V gene lookup returns CDR1 SGDLS and CDR2 YYNGEE. Here the CDR3 reads CASSVGGQGITEAFF. DNA of the CDR3: TGTGCCAGCAGCGTGGGGGGACAGGGGATCACTGAAGCTTTCTTT.

This chain uses TRBV7-8 with TRBJ2-1; possibly TRBD2 for D (6 bases). The ends were cut back, 4 bases at V and 0 bases at J, with 19 bases in the middle. Germline V lookup: CDR1 SGHVS, CDR2 FQNEAQ. CDR3 length equals 18 residues. CDR3 nucleotides: TGTGCCAGCAGCTCCGCTTCCGGGGGAGGCAGCTCCTACAATGAGCAGTTCTTC. Its protein product is CASSSASGGGSSYNEQFF.

This clone came up a few times. This chain uses TRBV29-1 with TRBJ2-7; 7 positions match TRBD2. Looked up from germline, CDR1 is SQVTM and CDR2 is ANQGSEA. V lost 3 bases to trimming and J lost 6 bases; unmatched junction nucleotides: 8. This CDR3 is built from 13 residues. CDR3 nucleotides: TGCAGCGTTGATCGGCTAGCGGTCGGCGAGCAGTACTTC. Translated, it gives CSVDRLAVGEQYF.

The chain employs TRBV6-6 and TRBJ2-1, with D perhaps matching TRBD1 (6 bases). Germline CDR1 and CDR2: MNHNY and SVGAGI (reference sequence). V lost 0 bases to trimming and J lost 4 bases, with 10 bases between them. The CDR3 contains 15 residues. For the CDR3, the DNA is TGTGCCAGCAGTTACTCCAGGGGACCTTACAATGAGCAGTTCTTC. Protein product: CASSYSRGPYNEQFF.

This clone occurred a few times. The chain carries TRBV5-1 and TRBJ2-3, with 8 bases aligning to TRBD1. CDR1 is SGHRS, CDR2 YFSETQ, per germline. With 0 bases clipped from V and 5 bases from J, the junction kept 8 bases outside the gene matches. The CDR3 is 16 amino acids. CDR3 loop: CASSLGDRISLDTQYF. DNA of the CDR3: TGCGCCAGCAGCTTGGGGGACAGGATATCGCTAGATACGCAGTATTTT.

The J gene is TRBJ2-1, the V gene TRBV19; 8 bases fit TRBD2. The CDR3 runs to 19 residues. In germline, CDR1 is LNHDA, CDR2 SQIVND (reference sequence). The V segment lost 6 bases and the J segment 15 bases; nucleotides outside the gene matches: 31. The DNA of the CDR3 is TGTGCCAGTAGCTTGGTGGCGTTGGTAGCGGGGCTAAAGACGCCCGCCCCGTTCTTC. Protein product: CASSLVALVAGLKTPAPFF.

CDR3 bases: TGTGCCAGCAGTGTAACAGCACCCCGAAAGTACGAGCAGTACTTC. Translation: CASSVTAPRKYEQYF. J is TRBJ2-7 and V is TRBV6-1; D is unclear. CDR3 size: 15 residues. Germline CDR1 is MNHNS and CDR2 is SASEGT. V shed 4 bases and J shed 4 bases, with 17 bases lying between them.

V and J are TRBV5-6 and TRBJ2-7; TRBD1 is a possible D gene (5 bases). Per the germline V gene, CDR1 is SGHDT and CDR2 is YYEEEE. Between the trimmed V and J ends, which lost 4 bases and 4 bases, there was a span of 9 bases. The CDR3 totals 12 residues. CDR3 protein: CASSLQGYEQYF. The CDR3 DNA reads as TGTGCCAGCAGCCTCCAGGGTTACGAGCAGTACTTC.

The rearrangement links TRBV28 to TRBJ2-7; 7 nucleotides match TRBD1. Unmatched junction bases numbered 4, after V lost 5 bases and J lost 3 bases. Per the germline V gene, CDR1 is MDHEN and CDR2 is SYDVKM. This CDR3 is built from 13 residues. CDR3 coding DNA: TGTGCCAGCAGTCGGGACAGCATCTACGAGCAGTACTTC. Translated, it gives CASSRDSIYEQYF.

This chain connects TRBV27 to TRBJ1-2, with D uncertain. There are 14 residues in the CDR3. CDR1 and CDR2 from the germline V gene are MNHEY and SMNVEV (reference sequence). Trimming stripped 4 bases from V and 4 bases from J, with 13 bases between. The CDR3 bases are TGTGCCAGCAGTTACGGCTTTGGAGTCTATGGCTACACCTTC. The encoded protein is CASSYGFGVYGYTF.

The J gene is TRBJ2-1, the V gene TRBV4-2; 11 bases agree with TRBD2. This CDR3 comprises 16 residues. Germline CDR1 LGHNA, CDR2 YNFKEQ. J was trimmed by 12 bases and V by 4 bases; bases with no gene match: 14. The CDR3 protein is CASSLLTSGVHTWQFF. DNA for the CDR3: TGTGCCAGCAGCCTCCTGACTAGCGGGGTCCATACTTGGCAGTTCTTC.

The chain uses TRBV29-1 and TRBJ1-1; 11 bases line up with TRBD1. Germline values: CDR1 SQVTM, CDR2 ANQGSEA. V lost 8 bases to trimming and J lost 6 bases; unmatched junction nucleotides: 14. The CDR3 contains 15 residues. CDR3 DNA: TGCAGCACAACGACCTCCCGGACAGGGGGCCCTGAAGCTTTCTTT. It codes for CSTTTSRTGGPEAFF.